The sample holds one count of the clone carrying this T cell receptor (beta chain). What it binds is not known. DNA at about 0.2 ug, 25,000 to 35,000 T cell genomes, went into sorted-subset replicate PCRs. As handled by the study authors: Junction-only sequences without quality scores came from ImmunoSEQ, so filtering differed. Produced via immunoSEQ multiplex PCR; TCRdb's table is partial and in-frame only. The DNA gave D and trimming, while V, J and clone size come from that table. The sample records 2 million to 3 million clones, approximately 94% being singletons. The source of the sample is a study of shared clonotypes between healthy human individuals. Germline CDR1 reads MGHDK; CDR2 reads SYGVNS. Deletions cut 5 bases from V and 3 bases from J, with 8 bases between. The CDR3 runs 13 residues. Findings of the study overall: Even with large depth, rarefaction showed that sorted-subset sequencing was incomplete. Clonotype sharing across a few donors was observed for roughly 5% of naive CD4 clonotypes.

Sequencing used naive CD4+ T cells sorted from blood. The subset: CD45RA+ positively selected. This TCR derives from a young man in good health. The V gene is TRBV25-1, the J gene TRBJ1-5; D ambiguous. The CDR3 DNA is TGTGCCAGCAGTCCAACCGCCAATCAGCCCCAGCATTTT. As protein: CASSPTANQPQHF.